This TCR beta chain was retrieved from a study of identical twins. Between the trimmed V and J ends, which lost 7 bases and 2 bases, there was a span of 12 bases. The CDR3 totals 14 residues. The germline V gene has CDR1 SGHTA and CDR2 FQGTGA. In its sample, this clonotype was seen many times. Each CDR3 protein is one row after TCRdb ran MiXCR on the 5' RACE reads. The table lists fewer than 250,000 distinct CDR3 sequences, approximately 7% of them singletons, with roughly 3.7% in the top ten. Healthy Caucasians were all of the donors. This same sample was also part of a study on yellow fever vaccine responses in identical twins.

Sample: memory (CD45RO+) T cells sorted from blood. The receptor was derived from a woman younger than 30 in good health. The chain carries TRBV7-3 and TRBJ2-1; D is ambiguous. CDR3 sequence (DNA): TGTGCCAGCATGGTCGGTCACACCTACAATGAGCAGTTCTTC. It translates to CASMVGHTYNEQFF.